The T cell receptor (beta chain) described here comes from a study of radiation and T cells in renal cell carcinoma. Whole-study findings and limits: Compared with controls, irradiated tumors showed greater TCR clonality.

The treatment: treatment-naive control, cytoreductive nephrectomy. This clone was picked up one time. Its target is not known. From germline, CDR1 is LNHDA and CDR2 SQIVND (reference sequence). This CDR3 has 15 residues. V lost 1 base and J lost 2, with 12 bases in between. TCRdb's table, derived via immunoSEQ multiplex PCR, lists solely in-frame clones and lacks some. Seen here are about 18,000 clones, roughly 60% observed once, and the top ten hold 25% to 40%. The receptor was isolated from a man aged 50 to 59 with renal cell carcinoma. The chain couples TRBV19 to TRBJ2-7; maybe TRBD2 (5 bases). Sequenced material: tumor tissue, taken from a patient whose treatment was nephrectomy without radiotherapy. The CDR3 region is CASSIGAGGAYEQYF. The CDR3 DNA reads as TGTGCCAGTAGTATAGGTGCAGGAGGAGCCTACGAGCAGTACTTC. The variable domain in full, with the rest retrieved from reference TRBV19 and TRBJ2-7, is DGGITQSPKYLFRKEGQNVTLSCEQNLNHDAMYWYRQDPGQGLRLIYYSQIVNDFQKGDIAEGYSVSREKKESFPLTVTSAQKNPTAFYLCASSIGAGGAYEQYFGPGTRLTVT.